This T cell receptor beta chain was sequenced for a study of blood T cell repertoires in COVID-19. Study summary: There were acute and convalescent COVID-19 samples, and they came from the United States, Italy and Spain. The analysed material was cDNA or gDNA that came from T cells, B-cell-depleted T cells, or PBMCs.

Worth noting for this clone: A read error may account for a junction end that differs from germline.

Per the original data handling: Counts of nucleated cells, estimated from reference gene primer amplification, were obtained. Here immunoSEQ multiplex PCR was the method, and the copy in TCRdb shows in-frame clones only, minus some. V, J and clone size derive from that table, while D and trimming were established from the DNA sequence. This table holds about 60,000 clones, approximately 90% found once. The CDR3 sequence is 16 residues long. The germline V gene has CDR1 ENHRY and CDR2 SYGVKD. The sample consisted of peripheral blood. This clonotype originated in a human donor in a cohort sampled during active COVID-19. The rearrangement uses TRBV10-3 and TRBJ1-5; 9 bases line up with TRBD1. The CDR3 DNA sequence: TGTGCCATCAGTCAAACCGGACAGGGGAGCAGTCAGCCCCAGCATTTT. Protein sequence: CAISQTGQGSSQPQHF.